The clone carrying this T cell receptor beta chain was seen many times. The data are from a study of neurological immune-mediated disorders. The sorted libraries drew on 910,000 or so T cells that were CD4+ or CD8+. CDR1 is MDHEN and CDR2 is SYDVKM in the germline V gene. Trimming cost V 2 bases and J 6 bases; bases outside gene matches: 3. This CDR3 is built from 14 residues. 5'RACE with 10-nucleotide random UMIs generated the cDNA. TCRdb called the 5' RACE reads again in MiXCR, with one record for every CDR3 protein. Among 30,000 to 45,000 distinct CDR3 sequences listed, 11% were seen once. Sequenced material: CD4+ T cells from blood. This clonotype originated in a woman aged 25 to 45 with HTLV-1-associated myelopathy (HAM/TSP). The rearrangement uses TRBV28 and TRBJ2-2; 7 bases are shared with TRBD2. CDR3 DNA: TGTGCCAGCAGTTTAAGCGGGACCTCCGGGGAGCTGTTTTTT. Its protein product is CASSLSGTSGELFF.